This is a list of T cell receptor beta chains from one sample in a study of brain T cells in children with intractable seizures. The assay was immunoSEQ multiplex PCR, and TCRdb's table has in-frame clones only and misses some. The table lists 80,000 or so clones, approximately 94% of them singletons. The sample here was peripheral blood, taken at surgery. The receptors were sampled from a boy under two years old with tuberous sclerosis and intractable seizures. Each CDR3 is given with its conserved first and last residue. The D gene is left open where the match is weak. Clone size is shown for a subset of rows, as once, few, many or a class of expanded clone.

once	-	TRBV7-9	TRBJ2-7	TGTGCCAGCAGCTCCGCCTTCATTCTAGCGTTCCACGAGCAGTACTTC	CASSSAFILAFHEQYF
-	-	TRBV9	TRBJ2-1	TGTGCCAGCAGCGTCGACAGATACAATGAGCAGTTCTTC	CASSVDRYNEQFF
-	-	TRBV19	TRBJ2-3	TGTGCCAGTAGTATTATCCCTCAGGGTACGCAGTATTTT	CASSIIPQGTQYF
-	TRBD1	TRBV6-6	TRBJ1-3	TGTGCCAGCAGTTGGACCGGGACAGAAGGAAACACCATATATTTT	CASSWTGTEGNTIYF
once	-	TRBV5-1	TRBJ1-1	TGCGCCAGCAGCTTGGGGCTGGCCGGACCTGAAGCTTTCTTT	CASSLGLAGPEAFF
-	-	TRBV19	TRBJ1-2	TGTGCCAGTAGCGCAGGGATTGACTATGGCTACACCTTC	CASSAGIDYGYTF
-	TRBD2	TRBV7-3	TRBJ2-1	TGTGCCAGCAGCCGAGGACTAGCGGGAAGGAATGAGCAGTTCTTC	CASSRGLAGRNEQFF
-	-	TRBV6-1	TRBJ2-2	TGTGCCACCAGTGACACTACCGTAACCGGGGAGCTGTTTTTT	CATSDTTVTGELFF
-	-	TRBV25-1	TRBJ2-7	TGTGCCAGCAGTGGCCTGACGGCAGGGTACGAGCAGTACTTC	CASSGLTAGYEQYF
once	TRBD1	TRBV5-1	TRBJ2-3	TGCGCCAGCAGCTCGGAGGACAGGGTGTTGGATACGCAGTATTTT	CASSSEDRVLDTQYF
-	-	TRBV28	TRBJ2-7	TGTGCCAGCAGTTTACCACACACTCACGAGCAGTACTTC	CASSLPHTHEQYF
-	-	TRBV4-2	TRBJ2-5	TGTGCCAGCAGCCAACCCCGTGGGGCAGGGCAAGAGACCCAGTACTTC	CASSQPRGAGQETQYF
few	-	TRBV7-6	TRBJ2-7	TGTGCCAGCAGCTTATTGCCTTACGAGCAGTACTTC	CASSLLPYEQYF
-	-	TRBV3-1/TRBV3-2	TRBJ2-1	TGTGCCAGCAGCCAAGACGGGAGCTCCTACAATGAGCAGTTCTTC	CASSQDGSSYNEQFF
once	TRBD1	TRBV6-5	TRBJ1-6	TGTGCCAGCAGTTACGGGACAGGGCATCAAAGGGCCCTCCACTTT	CASSYGTGHQRALHF
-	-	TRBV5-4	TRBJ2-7	TGTGCCAGCAGCTTGGGATCGACCGACGTATCGACGCTCGAGCAGTACTTC	CASSLGSTDVSTLEQYF
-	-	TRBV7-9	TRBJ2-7	TGTGCCAGCAGCCCGGGGGTCGAGCAGTACTTC	CASSPGVEQYF
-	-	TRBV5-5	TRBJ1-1	TGTGCCAGCAGCTCCTCACCTCTACGGGCCAACACTGAAGCTTTCTTT	CASSSSPLRANTEAFF
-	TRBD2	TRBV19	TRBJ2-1	TGTGCCAGTAGCCATAGCGGGTCCTCCTACAATGAGCAGTTCTTC	CASSHSGSSYNEQFF
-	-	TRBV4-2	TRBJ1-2	TGTGCCAGCAGCCATCAAATGGCGGGGGTATTGGGGTATGGCTACACCTTC	CASSHQMAGVLGYGYTF
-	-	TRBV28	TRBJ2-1	TGTGCCAGCAGCCAAATCGGCAGGGGGGGGTACAATGAGCAGTTCTTC	CASSQIGRGGYNEQFF
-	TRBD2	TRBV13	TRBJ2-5	TGTGCCAGCAGGAAGGCGGGGGGGCGGGAGACCCAGTACTTC	CASRKAGGRETQYF
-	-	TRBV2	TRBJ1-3	TGTGCCAGCGGAATACTTACGATTTTCGAGGGAAACACCATATATTTT	CASGILTIFEGNTIYF
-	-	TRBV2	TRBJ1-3	TGTGCCAGCAGTGAACTGGGCCCCTCCTCTGGAAACACCATATATTTT	CASSELGPSSGNTIYF
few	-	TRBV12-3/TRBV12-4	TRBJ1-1	TGTGCCAGCAGTCCTTACAGGGATAGTGAAGCTTTCTTT	CASSPYRDSEAFF
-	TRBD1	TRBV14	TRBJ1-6	TGTGCCAGCAGCCAAGCCTCCTCGGTATACTTCAGACAGGGACCCCTCCACTTT	CASSQASSVYFRQGPLHF
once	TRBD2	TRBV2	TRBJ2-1	TGTGCCAGCAAAGATTTGCGGGGGGGCCAGGAAGCGAATGAGCAGTTCTTC	CASKDLRGGQEANEQFF
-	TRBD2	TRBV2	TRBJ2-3	TGTGCCAGCACCGACGGGCTAGCGGGAGAAGGAGATACGCAGTATTTT	CASTDGLAGEGDTQYF
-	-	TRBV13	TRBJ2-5	TGTGCCAGCAGCCGATCCGACATTAGGCAAGAGACCCAGTACTTC	CASSRSDIRQETQYF
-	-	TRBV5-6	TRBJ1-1	TGTGCCAGCAGCTGGGGACAGAACACTGAAGCTTTCTTT	CASSWGQNTEAFF
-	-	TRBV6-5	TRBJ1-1	TGTGCCAGCAGTTACTCGCCGTCTCCCAACCACGCTGAAGCTTTCTTT	CASSYSPSPNHAEAFF
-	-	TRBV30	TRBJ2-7	TGTGCCTGGAGTGTAACAGGCTACGAGCAGTACTTC	CAWSVTGYEQYF
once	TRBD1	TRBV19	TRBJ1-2	TGTGCCAGTAGTATGGACAGGACGATTCCCTATGGCTACACCTTC	CASSMDRTIPYGYTF
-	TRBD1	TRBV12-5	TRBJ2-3	TGTGCTAGTGGTTTGATCCCGACAGGGGCAGATACGCAGTATTTT	CASGLIPTGADTQYF
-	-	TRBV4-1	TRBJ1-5	TGCGCCAGCAGCTTTCGACAGGCGAATCAGCCCCAGCATTTT	CASSFRQANQPQHF
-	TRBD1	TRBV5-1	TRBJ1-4	TGCGCCAGCAGCTTTACAGGGGGCGCGGCTAATGAAAAACTGTTTTTT	CASSFTGGAANEKLFF
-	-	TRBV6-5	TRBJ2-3	TGTGCCAGCACCGAGACAAGCACTTACACAGATACGCAGTATTTT	CASTETSTYTDTQYF
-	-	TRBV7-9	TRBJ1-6	TGTGCCAGCAGCTTACCCGAATCACCCCTCCACTTT	CASSLPESPLHF
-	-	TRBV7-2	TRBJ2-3	TGTGCCAGCAGCTTCCGGGACTTTAATACGCAGTATTTT	CASSFRDFNTQYF
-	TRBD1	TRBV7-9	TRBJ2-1	TGTGCCAGCAGCCGTACCAGATACGGACAGGAGAGCTCCTACAATGAGCAGTTCTTC	CASSRTRYGQESSYNEQFF
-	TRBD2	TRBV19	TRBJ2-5	TGTGCCAGTAGTATAGCCCTGCGGGAGTTAGAGACCCAGTACTTC	CASSIALRELETQYF
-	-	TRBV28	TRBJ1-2	TGTGCCAGCAGACTGACAGAGCCTGACTATGGCTACACCTTC	CASRLTEPDYGYTF
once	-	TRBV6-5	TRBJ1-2	TGTGCCGTATCAAGGGGCCTTTATGGCTACACCTTC	CAVSRGLYGYTF
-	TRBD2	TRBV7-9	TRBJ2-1	TGTGCCAGCAGCTTAGAAGCTACTAGCGGGAGTCCGAATGAGCAGTTCTTC	CASSLEATSGSPNEQFF
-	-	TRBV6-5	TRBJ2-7	TGTGCCAGCAGCTCCCAGCTATTGAGTTACGAGCAGTACTTC	CASSSQLLSYEQYF
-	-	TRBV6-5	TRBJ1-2	TGTGCCAGCAGCATATGGGGGGCGAGTGGCTACACCTTC	CASSIWGASGYTF
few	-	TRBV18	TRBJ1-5	TGTGCCAGCTCACCACCTGGCGACGGCAATCAGCCCCAGCATTTT	CASSPPGDGNQPQHF
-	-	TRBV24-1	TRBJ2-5	TGTGCCACCAGTGAGCCATACAGGTTACCGGAGACCCAGTACTTC	CATSEPYRLPETQYF
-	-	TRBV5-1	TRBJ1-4	TGCGCCAGCAGCGGGGGGCTCGGGATAGGCCGATCAACTAATGAAAAACTGTTTTTT	CASSGGLGIGRSTNEKLFF
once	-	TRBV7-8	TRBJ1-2	TGTGCCAGCAGCTTAGTGGGGTCGGGCGGACCTAACTATGGCTACACCTTC	CASSLVGSGGPNYGYTF
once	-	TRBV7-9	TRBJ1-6	TGTGCCAGCAGCTTAGCCAGGGCCGCTTCACCCCTCCACTTT	CASSLARAASPLHF
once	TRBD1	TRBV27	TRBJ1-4	TGTGCCAGCAGTTTCAAGCCACAGGGGGGAAATGAAAAACTGTTTTTT	CASSFKPQGGNEKLFF
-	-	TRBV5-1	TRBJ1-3	TGCGCCAGCAGCTTGGCCTGGGGACGTAACTCTGGAAACACCATATATTTT	CASSLAWGRNSGNTIYF